The clone carrying this T cell receptor beta chain was counted once. The target antigen is unknown. The CDR3 spans 16 residues. CDR1 is MGHRA, CDR2 YSYEKL, per germline. J was trimmed by 6 bases and V by 1 base; bases with no gene match: 9. These data originate in a study of T cell responses to AZD1222 COVID-19 vaccine. General study findings and limits: Per reports, nearly half of all spike-specific TCRs target regions that are unmutated in variants.

Sequencing used immunoSEQ multiplex PCR; TCRdb keeps in-frame clones, though not all of them. The sample includes fewer than 150,000 clones, over 85% of them seen just once. The V gene is TRBV4-1, the J gene TRBJ2-1, with TRBD2 matching over 7 bases. This clonotype originated in an adult who received the AZD1222 COVID-19 vaccine. The sample here was peripheral blood, taken 28 days after the second AZD1222 dose. CDR3 sequence reads: CASSQGAGRATNEQFF. The CDR3 DNA is TGCGCCAGCAGCCAAGGAGCGGGGCGAGCCACCAATGAGCAGTTCTTC.